This is a list of T cell receptor beta chains from one sample in a study of immune evolution from preneoplasia to lung adenocarcinoma. TCRdb keeps only in-frame clones here, not all; method: immunoSEQ multiplex PCR. The table has 9,500 to 13,000 clones, roughly 74% seen once. Specimen: FFPE minimally invasive lung adenocarcinoma tissue. All receptors come from a person aged 70 to 85 with lung adenocarcinoma. Each CDR3 is given with its conserved first and last residue. The D gene is left open where the match is weak. A clone size is listed for some rows: how often the clone was seen (once, few, many), or a class if it is expanded.

J gene	V gene	clone size	D gene	CDR3 DNA	CDR3 protein
TRBJ2-1	TRBV7-8	-	TRBD2	TGTGCCAGCAGCTTATTCAGCGGGATTAGCAATGAGCAGTTCTTC	CASSLFSGISNEQFF
TRBJ1-1	TRBV6-4	-	-	TGTGCCAGCAGTGCAGGGGAGAACACTGAAGCTTTCTTT	CASSAGENTEAFF
TRBJ1-5	TRBV28	-	TRBD1	TGTGCCAGCGTTTCACAGGGGGTTAAGGGTCAGCCCCAGCATTTT	CASVSQGVKGQPQHF
TRBJ1-1	TRBV30	few	TRBD1	TGTGCCCAATACAGGGGCGTCACTGAAGCTTTCTTT	CAQYRGVTEAFF
TRBJ2-7	TRBV11-2	-	-	TGTGCCAGCAGCGGAACTGGACACAACGGGCAGTACTTC	CASSGTGHNGQYF
TRBJ1-1	TRBV5-6	-	TRBD1	TGTGCCAGCAGCTGGGACAGGCAATTGAACACTGAAGCTTTCTTT	CASSWDRQLNTEAFF
TRBJ1-3	TRBV2	-	TRBD1	TGTGCCAGCAGGGGGGACAGGGGAGGCGTTGGAAACACCATATATTTT	CASRGDRGGVGNTIYF
TRBJ1-5	TRBV5-5	once	TRBD1	TGTGCCAGCAGCTTGGGCAGGGGGCTAAATAGCAATCAGCCCCAGCATTTT	CASSLGRGLNSNQPQHF
TRBJ1-2	TRBV18	few	TRBD1	TGTGCCAGCTCACCAGAACAGGGGCTCACCTTC	CASSPEQGLTF
TRBJ1-3	TRBV9	-	TRBD1	TGTGCCAGCAGCGTAGCTACAGGGGTCAGCTCTGGAAACACCATATATTTT	CASSVATGVSSGNTIYF
TRBJ1-6	TRBV10-3	once	-	TGTGCCATCAGTAAAGCGAGGCCCATGGATAATTCACCCCTCCACTTT	CAISKARPMDNSPLHF
TRBJ1-2	TRBV29-1	-	-	TGCAGCGCGGAATCGGGGGCGGGCGGCTACACCTTC	CSAESGAGGYTF
TRBJ1-2	TRBV19	-	-	TGTGCCAGTAGTAACCGGGACACGCTCGATCAAAGGGGCTACACCTTC	CASSNRDTLDQRGYTF
TRBJ2-5	TRBV7-8	few	-	TGTGCCAGCAGCTTCTCGGCATCGTTAAGGCCCCAAGAGACCCAGTACTTC	CASSFSASLRPQETQYF
TRBJ2-1	TRBV5-1	-	-	TGCGCCAGCAGCTTGGTAGGGTTGGGAGAGCCGGGCAATGAGCAGTTCTTC	CASSLVGLGEPGNEQFF
TRBJ1-1	TRBV12-5	-	-	TGTGCTAGTGTCCGAGGGGGGGCGTTGAGATATGAAGCTTTCTTT	CASVRGGALRYEAFF
TRBJ1-1	TRBV7-8	-	-	TGTGCCAGCAGAAAGAGTAGGGACCTGAACACTGAAGCTTTCTTT	CASRKSRDLNTEAFF
TRBJ1-1	TRBV27	-	-	TGTGCCAGCAGTTTAAGGGGTCAGGGGAACACTGAAGCTTTCTTT	CASSLRGQGNTEAFF
TRBJ1-1	TRBV10-3	few	-	TGTGCCATCATGAAGACCCTGAACACTGAAGCTTTCTTT	CAIMKTLNTEAFF
TRBJ2-7	TRBV28	-	-	TGTGCCAGCAGTTACAGAAACCCCGACTACGAGCAGTACTTC	CASSYRNPDYEQYF
TRBJ2-5	TRBV5-4	few	-	TGTGCCAGCAGCTTGGCCCTCGGCAGCCAAGAGACCCAGTACTTC	CASSLALGSQETQYF
TRBJ2-7	TRBV7-6	once	TRBD1	TGTGCCAGCAGCTCCCTCGCCGGGACAGACGCTAGTGAGCAGTACTTC	CASSSLAGTDASEQYF
TRBJ1-1	TRBV5-4	-	-	TGTGCCAGCAGCCTTGGGCTCACCCTAAACACTGAAGCTTTCTTT	CASSLGLTLNTEAFF
TRBJ2-3	TRBV6-4	-	TRBD2	TGTGCCAGCAGTGACTCGAGCGGGGGGGCCACAGATACGCAGTATTTT	CASSDSSGGATDTQYF
TRBJ2-5	TRBV28	once	TRBD2	TGTGCCAGCAGCGACGGACGTAGCGGGAGTTCGGTGACCCAGTACTTC	CASSDGRSGSSVTQYF
TRBJ1-1	TRBV11-2	-	TRBD1	TGTGCCAGCAGCCACCCTACAGGGGTTCGGGGCACTGAAGCTTTCTTT	CASSHPTGVRGTEAFF
TRBJ2-1	TRBV6-5	-	-	TGTGCCAGCAGCCCAGACTGGAGCTCCTACAATGAGCAGTTCTTC	CASSPDWSSYNEQFF
TRBJ2-7	TRBV27	-	TRBD2	TGTGCCAGCAGTTCCATGACTAGCTCAAAATTCAACGAGCAGTACTTC	CASSSMTSSKFNEQYF
TRBJ2-7	TRBV15	-	TRBD1	TGTGCCACCAGCAGAGATTGGGACAGGGGCTACGAGCAGTACTTC	CATSRDWDRGYEQYF
TRBJ2-7	TRBV29-1	once	-	TGCAGCGTCGGCCAGACAGCGACCTACGAGCAGTACTTC	CSVGQTATYEQYF
TRBJ2-3	TRBV6-1	-	-	TGTGCCAGCAGTGAAGAGGTAGCGTCCTGGGATACGCAGTATTTT	CASSEEVASWDTQYF
TRBJ1-6	TRBV9	-	TRBD1	TGTGCCAGCTCCGGGACAGCGACATATAATTCACCCCTCCACTTT	CASSGTATYNSPLHF
TRBJ2-7	TRBV29-1	-	TRBD1	TGCAGCGTTAAAGGGACAGCTGAGCAGTACTTC	CSVKGTAEQYF
TRBJ2-1	TRBV9	few	-	TGTGCCAGCAGCGCCTCGGGGCTCGGGGATGAGCAGTTCTTC	CASSASGLGDEQFF
TRBJ2-2	TRBV7-6	once	TRBD1	TGTGCCAGCAGTCCGAGAACGACAGGGTCCGGGGAGCTGTTTTTT	CASSPRTTGSGELFF
TRBJ2-5	TRBV19	-	-	TGTGCCAGTAGTTCGGACATCCAAGAGACCCAGTACTTC	CASSSDIQETQYF
TRBJ1-1	TRBV19	-	-	TGTGCCAGTAGTATGAAGGGGCGTCTCGGGGACACTGAAGCTTTCTTT	CASSMKGRLGDTEAFF
TRBJ2-7	TRBV9	-	-	TGTGCCAGCAGCGTAGGGTTTCGGGACCCCTACGAGCAGTACTTC	CASSVGFRDPYEQYF
TRBJ2-7	TRBV6-1	-	TRBD1	TGTGCCAGCAGTGAAATCCCGGACAGGGCGGTCGAGCAGTACTTC	CASSEIPDRAVEQYF
TRBJ2-3	TRBV21-1	-	-	TGTGCCAGCAGCAAAGCGATTGGGACAGTCCCTAGCACAGATACGCAGTATTTT	CASSKAIGTVPSTDTQYF
TRBJ1-1	TRBV6-5	-	-	TGTGCCAGCACATTCCAAGTCGGACTTACTGAAGCTTTCTTT	CASTFQVGLTEAFF
TRBJ1-2	TRBV30	-	-	TGTGCCTTGGAGAAGGACAACCAGAAGGCCTATGGCTACACCTTC	CALEKDNQKAYGYTF
TRBJ2-7	TRBV6-1	-	TRBD1	TGTGCCAGCAGTGAAGGGACAGGGGACGAGCAGTACTTC	CASSEGTGDEQYF
TRBJ1-1	TRBV19	once	TRBD1	TGTGCCAGTAGTGAAACAGGGGAAGCGGACACTGAAGCTTTCTTT	CASSETGEADTEAFF
TRBJ2-1	TRBV11-2	-	TRBD2	TGTGCCAGCAGCTTACTGGGGACTAGCGGGGGGAATGAGCAGTTCTTC	CASSLLGTSGGNEQFF